The 21 T cell receptor beta chains given below trace back to one sample, sequenced in a study of blood T cell repertoires in COVID-19. Some clones are missing from TCRdb's copy, which holds only in-frame ones; the method was immunoSEQ multiplex PCR. The sample includes around 70,000 clones, roughly 84% of them seen just once. Sequencing used peripheral blood. These receptors came from a woman aged 45-60 years with acute or convalescent COVID-19.

The rearrangement joins TRBV27 to TRBJ1-3; D not resolved. The CDR3 consists of 15 residues. Germline V gene sequence: CDR1 MNHEY, CDR2 SMNVEV (reference sequence). The V gene lost 3 bases and the J gene lost 0 bases, with 9 bases spanning the gap. The CDR3 protein is CASSLRSNSGNTIYF. The CDR3 coding sequence is TGTGCCAGCAGTTTGAGGAGTAACTCTGGAAACACCATATATTTT.

The chain has TRBV30 and TRBJ1-1; D is possibly TRBD1 (6 bases). CDR1 GTSNPN and CDR2 SVGIG come from the germline V gene (reference sequence). The V gene lost 3 bases and the J gene lost 11 bases, with 13 bases spanning the gap. This CDR3 region has 11 residues. CDR3 nucleotide sequence: TGTGCCTGGAGCCACACAGGGATGGCTTTCTTT. Its translation is CAWSHTGMAFF.

The chain couples TRBV5-1 to TRBJ1-1; 7 nucleotides align to TRBD1. The germline CDR1 and CDR2 sequences are SGHRS and YFSETQ. V shed 3 bases, J shed 5 bases, and the junction held 4 bases outside the gene matches. The CDR3 is 13 residues long. CDR3 loop: CASSSQGYTEAFF. As DNA, the CDR3 is TGCGCCAGCAGCTCACAGGGGTATACTGAAGCTTTCTTT. The entire variable domain, with the rest obtained from reference TRBV5-1 and TRBJ1-1, is as follows: KAGVTQTPRYLIKTRGQQVTLSCSPISGHRSVSWYQQTPGQGLQFLFEYFSETQRNKGNFPGRFSGRQFSNSRSEMNVSTLELGDSALYLCASSSQGYTEAFFGQGTRLTVV.

The rearrangement joins TRBV3-1 (or the pseudogene TRBV3-2) to TRBJ2-1; TRBD2 aligns across 7 bases. J lost 5 bases, V lost 6 bases, and 7 bases had no gene match. CDR3 size: 14 residues. The germline V gene has CDR1 LGHDT and CDR2 YNNKEL (reference sequence). CDR3 protein: CASSVASGDNEQFF. DNA of the CDR3: TGTGCCAGCAGTGTTGCTAGCGGCGACAATGAGCAGTTCTTC.

The chain joins TRBV29-1 to TRBJ2-5, with TRBD1 matching 9 bases. Unmatched junction bases numbered 25, after V lost 4 bases and J lost 1 base. The germline gives CDR1 SQVTM, CDR2 ANQGSEA. The CDR3 is 21 amino acids. The CDR3 loop reads CSVGREDRGILMELLQETQYF. For the CDR3, the DNA is TGCAGCGTTGGAAGGGAGGACAGGGGAATACTGATGGAGCTACTCCAAGAGACCCAGTACTTC.

This chain uses TRBV28 with TRBJ2-1; 8 positions agree with TRBD2. Germline V gives CDR1 MDHEN, CDR2 SYDVKM. J gave up 7 bases and V 5 bases, and 7 bases lay outside the gene matches. The CDR3 spans 14 residues. CDR3: CASSGGTSPNEQFF. The CDR3, as DNA: TGTGCCAGCAGTGGGGGGACTAGTCCGAATGAGCAGTTCTTC.

The chain recombines TRBV6-6 with TRBJ2-3, with TRBD1 matching over 7 bases. This CDR3 is built from 16 residues. J gave up 3 bases and V 5 bases, and 11 bases lay outside the gene matches. Germline lookup yields CDR1 MNHNY and CDR2 SVGAGI (reference sequence). The CDR3 coding sequence is TGTGCCAGCAGTGGACCCGACAGGGTGGGAACAGATACGCAGTATTTT. Protein sequence: CASSGPDRVGTDTQYF.

CDR3 sequence (DNA): TGTGCCAGCAGTATAAGGACAGCAGGAAGTTCTGGGGCCAACGTCCTGACTTTC. This gives the protein CASSIRTAGSSGANVLTF. This chain uses TRBV27 with TRBJ2-6; TRBD1 might be the D (6 bases). Germline assignment: CDR1 MNHEY and CDR2 SMNVEV (reference sequence). V lost 5 bases, J lost 1 base, and 18 bases lay in between. The CDR3 is 18 residues long.

The chain joins TRBV6-5 to TRBJ2-1, with D perhaps TRBD1 (5 bases). V was cut by 6 bases and J by 4 bases, with 16 bases left in between. The germline V gene encodes CDR1 MNHEY and CDR2 SVGAGI. CDR3 size: 15 residues. The DNA for the CDR3 is TGTGCCAGCAGGCAAACAGGTTACCCTTACAATGAGCAGTTCTTC. It encodes CASRQTGYPYNEQFF.

The chain links TRBV18 to TRBJ2-2; 10 bases agree with TRBD2. The CDR3 sequence is 18 residues long. The junction had 7 bases not matched to a gene; V was cut back by 3 bases and J by 0 bases. Germline CDR1 reads KGHSH; CDR2 reads LQKENI. The CDR3 region has the DNA TGTGCCAGCTCACCCCTACCACTAGCGGGGTCGAACACCGGGGAGCTGTTTTTT. Translated: CASSPLPLAGSNTGELFF.

The genes are TRBV7-8 and TRBJ1-1; weak D call: TRBD1 (5 bases). V was shortened by 4 bases and J by 2 bases, with 8 bases between the two germline ends. The CDR3 has 13 amino acids. Germline CDR1 is SGHVS and CDR2 is FQNEAQ. The CDR3 DNA follows: TGTGCCAGCAGCTGGGGGACTAACACTGAAGCTTTCTTT. Translating it yields CASSWGTNTEAFF. Variable domain in full (rest from reference TRBV7-8 and TRBJ1-1): GAGVSQSPRYKVAKRGQDVALRCDPISGHVSLFWYQQALGQGPEFLTYFQNEAQLDKSGLPSDRFFAERPEGSVSTLKIQRTQQEDSAVYLCASSWGTNTEAFFGQGTRLTVV.

The chain has TRBV5-1 and TRBJ1-1; D is undetermined. The CDR3 spans 14 residues. Germline V gene data show CDR1 as SGHRS and CDR2 as YFSETQ. V gave up 0 bases and J gave up 1 base, with 7 bases separating them. The CDR3 here is CASSLVTGNTEAFF. DNA of the CDR3: TGCGCCAGCAGCTTGGTAACGGGGAACACTGAAGCTTTCTTT.

This rearrangement joins TRBV2 to TRBJ2-2, with TRBD1 matching over 9 bases. Germline CDR1 SNHLY, CDR2 FYNNEI. With V trimmed by 6 bases and J by 7 bases, 9 bases remained unmatched. The CDR3 runs to 15 residues. The CDR3 here is CASRTGTGRIGELFF. CDR3 coding DNA: TGTGCCAGCAGGACCGGGACAGGGAGAATCGGGGAGCTGTTTTTT.

The rearrangement links TRBV5-1 to TRBJ2-7; 8 positions match TRBD2. V gave up 1 base and J gave up 6 bases; unmatched junction bases: 6. Germline V gives CDR1 SGHRS, CDR2 YFSETQ. The CDR3 is 14 residues long. CDR3: CASSLRLAGSEQYF. The DNA for the CDR3 is TGCGCCAGCAGCTTGCGATTAGCGGGAAGCGAGCAGTACTTC.

This clone was observed once. The chain joins TRBV29-1 to TRBJ1-5; D perhaps matches TRBD1 (6 bases). The V end was cut by 4 bases, the J end by 5 bases, with 12 bases between. The CDR3 loop spans 13 amino acids. Germline V gene lookup returns CDR1 SQVTM and CDR2 ANQGSEA. CDR3 protein: CSVAGGLYQPQHF. The CDR3 DNA is TGCAGCGTTGCGGGGGGGCTTTATCAGCCCCAGCATTTT.

V usage is TRBV5-1 and J usage is TRBJ1-1, with a weak D call TRBD1 (6 bases). The CDR3 is 14 residues long. Germline V CDR1 and CDR2: SGHRS, YFSETQ. V shed 0 bases and J shed 1 base, with 7 bases lying between them. CDR3 nucleotide sequence: TGCGCCAGCAGCTTGGACAGGGAGAACACTGAAGCTTTCTTT. Protein: CASSLDRENTEAFF.

The count of this clone is one. CDR3 nucleotides: TGTGCCAGCAGCCAAGAACATAGTATTAGGGGAGGAGAGACCCAGTACTTC. Amino acid sequence: CASSQEHSIRGGETQYF. The genes are TRBV3-1 (or the pseudogene TRBV3-2) and TRBJ2-5; TRBD2 might be the D (6 bases). The CDR3 has 17 amino acids. The germline CDR1 and CDR2 sequences are LGHDT and YNNKEL (reference sequence). V was clipped by 0 bases and J by 4 bases, with 18 bases between them.

The chain combines TRBV12-3 or TRBV12-4 with TRBJ1-1; D is unclear. The CDR3 contains 11 residues. V was trimmed by 3 bases and J by 5 bases, leaving 4 bases between them. Here the CDR3 DNA reads TGTGCCAGCAGTTTGAGGACTGAAGCTTTCTTT. Translating gives CASSLRTEAFF.

In its sample, this clone was seen a few times. The chain uses TRBV5-1 and TRBJ1-4, with TRBD1 as a possible D gene (6 bases). The CDR3 length is 16 residues. Germline V gene data show CDR1 as SGHRS and CDR2 as YFSETQ. With 2 bases removed from V and 1 base from J, the gap between germline ends came to 12 bases. Written as DNA, the CDR3 is TGCGCCAGCAGCTTTCGGCAGGGGTTAACTAATGAAAAACTGTTTTTT. Encoded protein: CASSFRQGLTNEKLFF.

J is TRBJ2-7 and V is TRBV28, with 7 bases aligning to TRBD1. Germline assignment: CDR1 MDHEN and CDR2 SYDVKM. The CDR3 covers 15 residues. V lost 5 bases, J lost 2 bases, and 9 bases stayed unmatched. The DNA for the CDR3 is TGTGCCAGCAGTCTCAGACCGGGACAGACCTACGAGCAGTACTTC. Its translation is CASSLRPGQTYEQYF.

This clone is categorized as medium-sized. V gene TRBV7-9 combines with J gene TRBJ1-1, with a possible D match to TRBD1 (6 bases). Germline lookup yields CDR1 SEHNR and CDR2 FQNEAQ (reference sequence). V was cut by 5 bases and J by 1 base, with 11 bases left in between. The CDR3 is 14 amino acids. The DNA of the CDR3 is TGTGCCAGCAGCCTGGACAGTGGGAACACTGAAGCTTTCTTT. Its translation: CASSLDSGNTEAFF.